The present TCR beta chain was sequenced within a study of cytomegalovirus exposure and HLA in healthy donors. As to this clone: The antigen is not known.

The CDR3 loop spans 13 amino acids. Trimming removed 8 bases at V and 4 bases at J, with 13 bases between. CDR1 is LNHDA and CDR2 is SQIVND in the germline V gene (reference sequence). Study conclusions and caveats: A later analysis found TCR association rates differed by HLA locus, highest for DRB1 and lowest for HLA-C. An Asian-associated ancestry cluster reportedly showed fewer N-insertions than the roughly 670-donor mean in a later analysis. The study recorded over 150 TCR beta chains that were cytomegalovirus-associated.

This PCR relied on a set of 60 Vbeta primers and 13 Jbeta primers. The protocol was immunoSEQ multiplex PCR, while the TCRdb copy is restricted to in-frame clones and leaves out a portion. The data contain fewer than 250,000 clones, roughly 80% of them seen just once; the ten biggest clones take up less than 4%. The sample comprised PBMCs. The chain uses TRBV19 and TRBJ2-3; no clear D. The origin of this receptor is a woman aged 25 to 39 in good health and CMV-seropositive. The CDR3 loop is CASVLRVADTQYF. The DNA of the CDR3 is TGTGCCAGTGTTCTTCGAGTGGCAGATACGCAGTATTTT.